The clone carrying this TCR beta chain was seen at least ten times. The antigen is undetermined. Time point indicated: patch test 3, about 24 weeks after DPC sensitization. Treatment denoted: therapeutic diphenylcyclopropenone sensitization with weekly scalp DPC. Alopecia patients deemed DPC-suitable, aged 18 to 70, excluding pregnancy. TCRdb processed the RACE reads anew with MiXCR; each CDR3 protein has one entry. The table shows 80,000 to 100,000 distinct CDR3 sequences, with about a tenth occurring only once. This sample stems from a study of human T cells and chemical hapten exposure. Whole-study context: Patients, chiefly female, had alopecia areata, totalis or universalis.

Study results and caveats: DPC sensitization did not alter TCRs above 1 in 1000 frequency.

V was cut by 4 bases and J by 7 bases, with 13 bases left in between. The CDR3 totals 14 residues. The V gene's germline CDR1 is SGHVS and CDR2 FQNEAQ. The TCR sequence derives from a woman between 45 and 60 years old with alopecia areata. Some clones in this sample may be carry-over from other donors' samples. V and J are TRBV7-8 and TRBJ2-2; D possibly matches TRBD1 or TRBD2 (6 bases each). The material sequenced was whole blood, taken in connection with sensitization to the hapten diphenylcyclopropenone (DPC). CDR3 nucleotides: TGTGCCAGCAGCTCGAAGGGGGGAATCGGGGAGCTGTTTTTT. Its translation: CASSSKGGIGELFF.